Shown below are 16 T cell receptor beta chains from a single sample sequenced in a study of a mutant IDH1 vaccine in newly diagnosed glioma. The sample's time point: week 47, end of study. With topical imiquimod, each dose of the vaccine consisted of 300 ug of mutant IDH1 20-mer peptide. The assay was immunoSEQ multiplex PCR, and TCRdb's table has in-frame clones only and misses some. The sample includes around 65,000 clones, roughly 87% of them seen just once. Their antigens remain unidentified. Material: PBMCs, obtained from a glioma patient whose treatment included an IDH1 peptide vaccine. The source is a man aged 30-40 years with glioma.

The chain is built from TRBV6-6 and TRBJ1-2; 9 nucleotides match TRBD1. V lost 6 bases, J lost 4 bases, and 6 bases stayed unmatched. CDR3 length: 14 amino acids. Germline CDR1 is MNHNY and CDR2 is SVGAGI (reference sequence). The CDR3 region has the DNA TGTGCCAGCAGGACACAGGGGGCTCCCTATGGCTACACCTTC. Encoded protein: CASRTQGAPYGYTF.

The genes are TRBV7-5 and TRBJ2-2. TRBV7-5 is noted as a pseudogene. The CDR3 sequence is 20 residues long. The CDR3 protein is CVRSLLKSSAKAANTGELFF. The CDR3 DNA sequence: TGTGTCAGAAGCTTATTAAAGTCGTCGGCCAAAGCTGCGAACACCGGGGAGCTGTTTTTT.

The chain combines TRBV9 with TRBJ2-3; D may be TRBD2 (7 bases). V was shortened by 7 bases and J by 1 base, with 22 bases between the two germline ends. This CDR3 has 17 residues. CDR1 SGDLS and CDR2 YYNGEE come from the germline V gene. The CDR3 loop is CASSQGGGWRCTDTQYF. For the CDR3, the DNA is TGTGCCAGCTCCCAAGGGGGGGGCTGGCGGTGCACAGATACGCAGTATTTT.

This chain joins TRBV7-9 and TRBJ2-2, with 9 nucleotides matching TRBD1. J gave up 4 bases and V 5 bases, and 5 bases lay outside the gene matches. Germline V lookup: CDR1 SEHNR, CDR2 FQNEAQ (reference sequence). The CDR3 runs 15 residues. In DNA, the CDR3 is TGTGCCAGCAGCGGGGGACAGGGCAGCACCGGGGAGCTGTTTTTT. Protein: CASSGGQGSTGELFF.

The rearrangement joins TRBV5-6 to TRBJ2-7; 8 bases line up with TRBD2. This CDR3 region has 15 residues. V shed 4 bases, J shed 2 bases, and the junction held 8 bases outside the gene matches. Germline loops: CDR1 SGHDT, CDR2 YYEEEE. CDR3 sequence: CASSGISGDTYEQYF. DNA of the CDR3: TGTGCCAGCAGCGGGATTAGCGGGGACACCTACGAGCAGTACTTC.

The chain carries TRBV7-2 and TRBJ2-1; TRBD2 might be the D (6 bases). Per germline, CDR1 SGHTA and CDR2 FQGNSA. The ends were cut back, 1 base at V and 6 bases at J, with 13 bases in the middle. The CDR3 is made up of 15 amino acids. DNA of the CDR3: TGTGCCAGCAGCTTAGGGGCGGGATGGCCCAATGAGCAGTTCTTC. This sequence encodes CASSLGAGWPNEQFF.

The chain links TRBV27 to TRBJ2-7, with TRBD1 matching 7 bases. The germline V gene encodes CDR1 MNHEY and CDR2 SMNVEV (reference sequence). The CDR3 extends over 13 amino acids. V trimming: 3 bases; J trimming: 6 bases; junction bases outside the gene matches: 5. The CDR3, as DNA: TGTGCCAGCAGTTTCACAGGGGACGGCGAGCAGTACTTC. Translated, it gives CASSFTGDGEQYF.

The chain employs TRBV7-2 and TRBJ1-1, with a weak D call TRBD1 (5 bases). Germline lookup yields CDR1 SGHTA and CDR2 FQGNSA. This CDR3 has 14 amino acids. V lost 5 bases, J lost 1 base, and 11 bases lay in between. CDR3 coding DNA: TGTGCCAGCAGCCTCAGGGAGGGGAACACTGAAGCTTTCTTT. Translation gives CASSLREGNTEAFF.

This rearrangement joins TRBV6-5 to TRBJ1-3; the D is unclear. V lost 8 bases and J lost 0, with 8 bases in between. Looked up from germline, CDR1 is MNHEY and CDR2 is SVGAGI. The CDR3 totals 13 residues. CDR3 loop: CASRRSSGNTIYF. In DNA form, the CDR3 reads TGTGCCAGCCGCCGCAGCTCTGGAAACACCATATATTTT.

V is TRBV4-1 and J is TRBJ2-7, with 9 bases fitting TRBD2. The junction had 9 bases not matched to a gene; V was cut back by 0 bases and J by 0 bases. This CDR3 spans 18 amino acids. CDR1 and CDR2 from the germline V gene are MGHRA and YSYEKL. CDR3 in DNA: TGCGCCAGCAGCCAAGAGCCCTCGGCGGGGGGGAGCTCCTACGAGCAGTACTTC. It codes for CASSQEPSAGGSSYEQYF.

V is TRBV9 and J is TRBJ2-2; possibly TRBD1 for D (5 bases). The CDR3 has 16 amino acids. The ends were cut back, 4 bases at V and 0 bases at J, with 13 bases in the middle. Germline loops: CDR1 SGDLS, CDR2 YYNGEE. The CDR3 bases are TGTGCCAGCAGCCCTGGGGCGCTACCGAACACCGGGGAGCTGTTTTTT. It specifies CASSPGALPNTGELFF.

The V call is TRBV25-1, the J call TRBJ1-3, with a weak D call TRBD1 (6 bases). This CDR3 region has 15 residues. Germline V gene sequence: CDR1 MGHDK, CDR2 SYGVNS. The V end lost 4 bases, the J end lost 0 bases, and 10 bases lay between the germline ends. The CDR3 sequence: CASSGDIFSGNTIYF. CDR3 in DNA: TGTGCCAGCAGTGGGGACATATTCTCTGGAAACACCATATATTTT.

The rearrangement joins TRBV5-1 to TRBJ2-3, with a tentative D call TRBD2 (7 bases). Germline V gene data show CDR1 as SGHRS and CDR2 as YFSETQ. Between the trimmed V and J ends, which lost 1 base and 4 bases, there was a span of 13 bases. This CDR3 contains 15 residues. The CDR3 here is CASSLSGGPPDTQYF. For the CDR3, the DNA is TGCGCCAGCAGCTTGTCGGGGGGCCCCCCAGATACGCAGTATTTT. Full variable domain (remainder filled in from reference TRBV5-1 and TRBJ2-3): KAGVTQTPRYLIKTRGQQVTLSCSPISGHRSVSWYQQTPGQGLQFLFEYFSETQRNKGNFPGRFSGRQFSNSRSEMNVSTLELGDSALYLCASSLSGGPPDTQYFGPGTRLTVL.

The chain links TRBV5-5 to TRBJ2-1, with D possibly matching TRBD1 (5 bases). V was cut by 0 bases and J by 5 bases, with 12 bases left in between. The germline CDR1 and CDR2 sequences are SGHKS and YYEKEE (reference sequence). This CDR3 is built from 15 residues. CDR3 sequence: CASSLGGLRNNEQFF. In DNA, the CDR3 is TGTGCCAGCAGCTTGGGGGGCCTGAGGAACAATGAGCAGTTCTTC.

The V gene is TRBV6-1, the J gene TRBJ1-2; 8 positions match TRBD1. CDR1 is MNHNS and CDR2 is SASEGT in the germline V gene. After removal of 2 bases from V and 5 bases from J, the junction contained 10 bases not matched to a gene. CDR3 size: 16 residues. The CDR3 nucleotides are TGTGCCAGCAGTGAAATCGGAGGACAGGGAGCTTATGGCTACACCTTC. This sequence encodes CASSEIGGQGAYGYTF.

The chain has TRBV5-1 and TRBJ2-3; D unresolved. V lost 2 bases and J lost 6, with 7 bases in between. Germline V gene sequence: CDR1 SGHRS, CDR2 YFSETQ. The CDR3 has 12 residues. The CDR3 DNA follows: TGCGCCAGCAGCTTAACCCTCGATACGCAGTATTTT. It yields the protein CASSLTLDTQYF.